This T cell receptor beta chain was recovered during a study of radiotherapy plus CTLA-4 blockade in lung cancer. General study points: Together with interferon-beta, which increased in serum after radiation, early dynamic changes in blood T cell clones were reportedly the best predictors of response. Subsequent to radiotherapy plus ipilimumab, tumor-derived TCR clones underwent expansion in blood.

This clone was counted only a few times. Its target is not known. Germline is not matched at one junction end, which may reflect a read error. From germline, CDR1 is LNHDA and CDR2 SQIVND (reference sequence). The CDR3 consists of 12 residues. Some clones are missing from TCRdb's copy, which holds only in-frame ones; the method was immunoSEQ multiplex PCR. The sample contains some 73,000 clones, approximately 73% of which appear only once. This TCR was recovered from a human donor with non-small cell lung cancer whose response to radiotherapy plus ipilimumab could not be evaluated. The chain employs TRBV19 and TRBJ1-1; D unresolved. Sequenced material: peripheral blood, taken from a patient treated with radiotherapy plus ipilimumab. This chain's CDR3 is CASSISNSEAFF. CDR3 nucleotide sequence: TGTGCCAGTAGTATATCGAACTCTGAAGCTTTCTTT.